The clone carrying this T cell receptor beta chain appeared a single time. V shed 1 base, J shed 4 bases, and the junction held 9 bases outside the gene matches. The CDR3 is made up of 17 amino acids. Germline V CDR1 and CDR2: SGHAT, FQNNGV. The data stem from a study of control samples from healthy donors and cancer patients. The assay was immunoSEQ multiplex PCR, and TCRdb's table has in-frame clones only and misses some. The sample gives around 160,000 clones, over 85% of which show up once; 4.5% to 6% is in the top ten. The V and J genes are TRBV11-2 and TRBJ2-1, with 8 nucleotides matching TRBD2. Sequencing used blood. The TCR originated in a man younger than 30 in good health. The CDR3 sequence: CASSLGNGRGFYNEQFF. CDR3 DNA sequence: TGTGCCAGCAGCTTAGGTAACGGGAGGGGCTTTTACAATGAGCAGTTCTTC.